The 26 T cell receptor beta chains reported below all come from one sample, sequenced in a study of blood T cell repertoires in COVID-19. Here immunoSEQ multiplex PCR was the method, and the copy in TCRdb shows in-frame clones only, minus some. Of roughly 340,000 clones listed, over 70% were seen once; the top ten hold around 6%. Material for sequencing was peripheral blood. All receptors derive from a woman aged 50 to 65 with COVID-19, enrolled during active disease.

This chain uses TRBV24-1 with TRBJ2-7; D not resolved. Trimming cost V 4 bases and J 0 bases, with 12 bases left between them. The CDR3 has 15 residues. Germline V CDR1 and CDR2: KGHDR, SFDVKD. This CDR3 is CATSDPRISSYEQYF. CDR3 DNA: TGTGCCACCAGTGACCCTAGGATTAGCTCCTACGAGCAGTACTTC.

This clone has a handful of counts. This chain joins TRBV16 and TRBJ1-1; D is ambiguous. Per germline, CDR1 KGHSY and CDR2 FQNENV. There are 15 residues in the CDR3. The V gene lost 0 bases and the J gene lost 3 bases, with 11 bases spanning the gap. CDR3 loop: CASSQSSGADTEAFF. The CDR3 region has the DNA TGTGCCAGCAGCCAATCGTCGGGAGCTGACACTGAAGCTTTCTTT.

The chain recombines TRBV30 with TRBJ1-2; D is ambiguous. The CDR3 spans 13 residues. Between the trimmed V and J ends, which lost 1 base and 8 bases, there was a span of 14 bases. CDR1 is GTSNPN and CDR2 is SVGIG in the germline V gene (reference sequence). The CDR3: CAWSEPPKIGYTF. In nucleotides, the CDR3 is TGTGCCTGGAGTGAGCCGCCGAAAATCGGCTACACCTTC.

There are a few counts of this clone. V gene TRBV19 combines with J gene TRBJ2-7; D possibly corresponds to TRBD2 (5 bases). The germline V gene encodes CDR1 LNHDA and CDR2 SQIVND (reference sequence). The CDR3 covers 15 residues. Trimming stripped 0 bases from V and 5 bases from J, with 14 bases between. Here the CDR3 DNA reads TGTGCCAGTAGTATAGATTTCAGCTTCGGGGACGAGCAGTACTTC. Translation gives CASSIDFSFGDEQYF.

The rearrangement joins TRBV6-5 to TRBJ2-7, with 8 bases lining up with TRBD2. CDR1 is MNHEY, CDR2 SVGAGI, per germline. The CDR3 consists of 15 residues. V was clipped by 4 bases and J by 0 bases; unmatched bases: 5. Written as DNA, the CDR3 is TGTGCCAGCAGTTCGACTAGCGTAAGCTCCTACGAGCAGTACTTC. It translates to CASSSTSVSSYEQYF.

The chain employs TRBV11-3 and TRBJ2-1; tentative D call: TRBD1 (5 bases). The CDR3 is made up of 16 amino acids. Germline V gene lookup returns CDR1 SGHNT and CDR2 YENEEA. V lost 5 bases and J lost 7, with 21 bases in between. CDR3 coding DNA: TGTGCCAGCAGCACTCGGACACCGACCCCTGGGAATGAGCAGTTCTTC. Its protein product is CASSTRTPTPGNEQFF.

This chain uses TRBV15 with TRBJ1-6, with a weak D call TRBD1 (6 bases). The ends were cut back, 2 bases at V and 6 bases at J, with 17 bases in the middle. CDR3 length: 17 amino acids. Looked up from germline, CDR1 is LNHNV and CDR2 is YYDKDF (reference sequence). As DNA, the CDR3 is TGTGCCACCAGCAGACCAAAATACAGGGACGGTAATTCACCCCTCCACTTT. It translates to CATSRPKYRDGNSPLHF.

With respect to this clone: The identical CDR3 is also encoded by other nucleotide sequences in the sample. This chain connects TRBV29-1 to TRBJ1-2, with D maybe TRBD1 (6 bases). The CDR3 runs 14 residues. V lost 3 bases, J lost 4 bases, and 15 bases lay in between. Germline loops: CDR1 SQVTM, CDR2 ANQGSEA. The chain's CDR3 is CSVDLTGPLYGYTF. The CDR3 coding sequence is TGCAGCGTTGACTTGACAGGTCCCCTCTATGGCTACACCTTC.

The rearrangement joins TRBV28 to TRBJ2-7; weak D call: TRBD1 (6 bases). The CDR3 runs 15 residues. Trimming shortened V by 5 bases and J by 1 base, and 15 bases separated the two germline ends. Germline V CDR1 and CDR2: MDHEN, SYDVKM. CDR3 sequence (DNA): TGTGCCAGCAGTAATACAGGGTTTCTATCCTACGAGCAGTACTTC. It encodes CASSNTGFLSYEQYF.

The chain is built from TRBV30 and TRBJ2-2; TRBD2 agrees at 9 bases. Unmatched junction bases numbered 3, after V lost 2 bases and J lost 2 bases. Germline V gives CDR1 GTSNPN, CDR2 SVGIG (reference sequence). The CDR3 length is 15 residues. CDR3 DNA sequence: TGTGCCTGGAGTCCGGGACTAGCAAACACCGGGGAGCTGTTTTTT. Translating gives CAWSPGLANTGELFF.

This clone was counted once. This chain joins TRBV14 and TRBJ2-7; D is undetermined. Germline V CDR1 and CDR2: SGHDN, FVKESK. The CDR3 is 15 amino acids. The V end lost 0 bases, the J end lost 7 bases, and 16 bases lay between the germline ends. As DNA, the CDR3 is TGTGCCAGCAGCCAAGAAGTGAAGTACGAGTGGGAGCAGTACTTC. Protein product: CASSQEVKYEWEQYF.

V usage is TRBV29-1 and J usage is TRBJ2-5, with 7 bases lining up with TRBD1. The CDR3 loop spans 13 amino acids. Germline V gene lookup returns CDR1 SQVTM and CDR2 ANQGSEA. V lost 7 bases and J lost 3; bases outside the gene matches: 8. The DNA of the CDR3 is TGCAGCGCCCAACAGGGGCCAAAAGAGACCCAGTACTTC. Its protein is CSAQQGPKETQYF.

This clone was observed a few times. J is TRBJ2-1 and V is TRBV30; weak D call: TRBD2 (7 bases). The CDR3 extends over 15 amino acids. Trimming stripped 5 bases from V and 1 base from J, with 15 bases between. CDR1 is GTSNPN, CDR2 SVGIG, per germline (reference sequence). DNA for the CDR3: TGTGCCTGGGGGAGGGTACAGGGATCCTACAATGAGCAGTTCTTC. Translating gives CAWGRVQGSYNEQFF.

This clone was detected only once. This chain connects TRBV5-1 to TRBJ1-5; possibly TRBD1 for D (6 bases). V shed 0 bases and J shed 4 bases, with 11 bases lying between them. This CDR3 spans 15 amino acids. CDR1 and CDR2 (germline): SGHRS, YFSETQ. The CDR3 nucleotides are TGCGCCAGCAGCTTGGCCGGGACAAATAATCAGCCCCAGCATTTT. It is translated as CASSLAGTNNQPQHF.

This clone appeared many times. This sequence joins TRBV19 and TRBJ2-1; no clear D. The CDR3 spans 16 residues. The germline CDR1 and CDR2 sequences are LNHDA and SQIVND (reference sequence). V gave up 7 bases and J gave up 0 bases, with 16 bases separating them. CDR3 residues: CASNAPDWSSYNEQFF. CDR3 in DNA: TGTGCCAGTAACGCCCCTGACTGGAGCTCCTACAATGAGCAGTTCTTC.

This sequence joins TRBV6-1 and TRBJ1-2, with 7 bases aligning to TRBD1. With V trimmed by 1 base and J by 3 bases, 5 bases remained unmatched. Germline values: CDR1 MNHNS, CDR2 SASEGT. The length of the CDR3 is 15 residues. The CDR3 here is CASSEGLGTDYGYTF. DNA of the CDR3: TGTGCCAGCAGTGAAGGTCTGGGGACAGACTATGGCTACACCTTC.

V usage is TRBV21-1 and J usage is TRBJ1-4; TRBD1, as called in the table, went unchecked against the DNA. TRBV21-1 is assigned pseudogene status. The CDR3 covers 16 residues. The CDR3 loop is CASSKVYRDHNEKLFF. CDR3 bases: TGTGCCAGCAGCAAAGTCTACAGGGACCATAATGAAAAACTGTTTTTT.

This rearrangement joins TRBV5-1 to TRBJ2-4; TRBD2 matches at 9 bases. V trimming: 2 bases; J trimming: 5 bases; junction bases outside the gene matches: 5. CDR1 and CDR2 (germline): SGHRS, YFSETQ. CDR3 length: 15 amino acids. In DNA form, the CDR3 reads TGCGCCAGCAGCTTAGGACTAGCGAACGAAAACATTCAGTACTTC. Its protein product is CASSLGLANENIQYF.

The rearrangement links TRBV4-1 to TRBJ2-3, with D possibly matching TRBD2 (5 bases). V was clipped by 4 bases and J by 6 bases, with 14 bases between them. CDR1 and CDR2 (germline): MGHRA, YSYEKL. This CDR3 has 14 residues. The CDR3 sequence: CASSLPGLMDTQYF. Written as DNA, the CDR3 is TGCGCCAGCAGCCTGCCGGGATTGATGGATACGCAGTATTTT.

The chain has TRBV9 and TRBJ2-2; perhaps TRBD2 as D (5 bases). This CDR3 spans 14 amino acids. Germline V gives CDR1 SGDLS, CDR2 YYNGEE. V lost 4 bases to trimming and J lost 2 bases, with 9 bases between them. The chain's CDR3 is CASSLRGNTGELFF. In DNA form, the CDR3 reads TGTGCCAGCAGCCTCCGGGGAAACACCGGGGAGCTGTTTTTT.

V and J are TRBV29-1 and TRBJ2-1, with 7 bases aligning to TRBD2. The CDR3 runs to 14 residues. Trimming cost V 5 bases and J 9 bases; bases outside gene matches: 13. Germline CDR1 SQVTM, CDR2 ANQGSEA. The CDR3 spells CSVPEREGGGEQFF. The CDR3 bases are TGCAGCGTTCCGGAGCGGGAAGGCGGAGGTGAGCAGTTCTTC.

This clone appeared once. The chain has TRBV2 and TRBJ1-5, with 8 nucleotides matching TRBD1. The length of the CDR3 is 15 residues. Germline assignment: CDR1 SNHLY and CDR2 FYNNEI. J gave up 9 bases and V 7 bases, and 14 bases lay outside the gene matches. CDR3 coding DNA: TGTGCCAGCACCCTGGGAGGGACAGGATCCCGGCCCCAGCATTTT. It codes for CASTLGGTGSRPQHF.

The CDR3 DNA reads TGCGCCAGTCGAAGGGGCGAGACCCAGTACTTC. Translating gives CASRRGETQYF. V and J are TRBV5-1 and TRBJ2-5; D perhaps matches TRBD1 (5 bases). CDR3 length equals 11 residues. Germline CDR1 is SGHRS and CDR2 is YFSETQ. Trimming cost V 8 bases and J 5 bases, with 10 bases left between them.

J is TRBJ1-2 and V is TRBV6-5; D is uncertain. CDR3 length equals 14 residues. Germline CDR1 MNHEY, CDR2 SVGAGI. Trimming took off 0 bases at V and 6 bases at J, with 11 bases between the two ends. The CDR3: CASSYSNPTDGYTF. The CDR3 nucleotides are TGTGCCAGCAGTTACTCAAACCCCACGGATGGCTACACCTTC.

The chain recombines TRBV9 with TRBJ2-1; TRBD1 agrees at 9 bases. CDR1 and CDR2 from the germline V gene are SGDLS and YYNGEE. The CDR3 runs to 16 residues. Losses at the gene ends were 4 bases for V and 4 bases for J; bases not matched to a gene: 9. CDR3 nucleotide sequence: TGTGCCAGCAGCCCCTGGGGGACAGGGTCTTACAATGAGCAGTTCTTC. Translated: CASSPWGTGSYNEQFF.

DNA for the CDR3: TGTGCCAGCAGCTTAGGGGGGGGCAGTCACCGAGGAACCGGGGAGCTGTTTTTT. Its protein is CASSLGGGSHRGTGELFF. The chain employs TRBV7-8 and TRBJ2-2, with D perhaps matching TRBD2 (7 bases). The CDR3 contains 18 residues. CDR1 SGHVS and CDR2 FQNEAQ come from the germline V gene. V was clipped by 1 base and J by 5 bases, with 20 bases between them.